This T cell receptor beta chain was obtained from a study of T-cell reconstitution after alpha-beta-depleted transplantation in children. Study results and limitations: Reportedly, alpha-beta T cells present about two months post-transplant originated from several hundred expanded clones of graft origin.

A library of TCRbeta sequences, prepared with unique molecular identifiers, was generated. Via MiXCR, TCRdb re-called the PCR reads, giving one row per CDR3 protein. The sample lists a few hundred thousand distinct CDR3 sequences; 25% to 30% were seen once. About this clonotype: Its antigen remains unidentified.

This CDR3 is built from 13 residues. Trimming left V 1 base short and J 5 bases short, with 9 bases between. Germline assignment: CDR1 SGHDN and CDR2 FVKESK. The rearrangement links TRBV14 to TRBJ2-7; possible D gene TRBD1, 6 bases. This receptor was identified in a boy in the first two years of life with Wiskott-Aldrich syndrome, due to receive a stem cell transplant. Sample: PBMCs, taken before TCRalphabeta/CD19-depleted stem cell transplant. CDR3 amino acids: CASSQGGPHEQYF. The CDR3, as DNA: TGTGCCAGCAGCCAAGGGGGGCCCCACGAGCAGTACTTC.